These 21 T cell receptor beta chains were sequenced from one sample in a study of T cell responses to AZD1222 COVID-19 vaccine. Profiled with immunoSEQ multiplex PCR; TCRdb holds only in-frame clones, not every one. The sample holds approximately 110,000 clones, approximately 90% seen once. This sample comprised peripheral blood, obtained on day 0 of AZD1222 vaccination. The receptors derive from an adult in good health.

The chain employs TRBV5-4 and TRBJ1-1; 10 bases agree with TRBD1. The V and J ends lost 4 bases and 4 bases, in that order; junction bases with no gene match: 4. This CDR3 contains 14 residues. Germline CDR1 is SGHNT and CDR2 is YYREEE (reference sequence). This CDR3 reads CASSGDRGPTEAFF. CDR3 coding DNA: TGTGCCAGCAGCGGCGACAGGGGGCCCACTGAAGCTTTCTTT.

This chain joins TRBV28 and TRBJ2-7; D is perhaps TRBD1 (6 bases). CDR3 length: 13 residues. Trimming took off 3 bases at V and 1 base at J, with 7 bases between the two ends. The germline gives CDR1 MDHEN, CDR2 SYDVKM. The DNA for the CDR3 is TGTGCCAGCAGTTTTGGGACATCCTACGAGCAGTACTTC. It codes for CASSFGTSYEQYF.

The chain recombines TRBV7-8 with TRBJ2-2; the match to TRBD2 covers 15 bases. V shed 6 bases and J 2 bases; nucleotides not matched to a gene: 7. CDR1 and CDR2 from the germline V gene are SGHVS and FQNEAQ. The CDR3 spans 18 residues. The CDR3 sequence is CASRRTSGRAANTGELFF. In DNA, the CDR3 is TGTGCCAGCAGACGGACTAGCGGGAGGGCAGCTAACACCGGGGAGCTGTTTTTT.

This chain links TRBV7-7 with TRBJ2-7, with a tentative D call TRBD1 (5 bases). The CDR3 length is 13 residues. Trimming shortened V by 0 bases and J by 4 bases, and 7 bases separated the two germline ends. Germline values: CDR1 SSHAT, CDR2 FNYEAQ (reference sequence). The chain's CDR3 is CASSLAQGYEQYF. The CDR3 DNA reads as TGTGCCAGCAGCTTAGCGCAGGGTTACGAGCAGTACTTC.

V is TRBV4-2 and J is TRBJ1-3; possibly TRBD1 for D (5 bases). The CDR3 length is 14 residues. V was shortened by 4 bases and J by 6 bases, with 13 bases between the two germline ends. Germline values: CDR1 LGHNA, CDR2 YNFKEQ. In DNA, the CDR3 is TGTGCCAGCAGCCTTGAGGGGAAAGAAAACACCATATATTTT. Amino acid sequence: CASSLEGKENTIYF.

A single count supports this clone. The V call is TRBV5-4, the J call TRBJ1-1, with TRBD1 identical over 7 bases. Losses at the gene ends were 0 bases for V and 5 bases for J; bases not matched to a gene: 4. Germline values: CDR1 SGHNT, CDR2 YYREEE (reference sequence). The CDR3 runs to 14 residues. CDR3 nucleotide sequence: TGTGCCAGCAGCTTGGGACAGGGAGGAACTGAAGCTTTCTTT. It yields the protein CASSLGQGGTEAFF.

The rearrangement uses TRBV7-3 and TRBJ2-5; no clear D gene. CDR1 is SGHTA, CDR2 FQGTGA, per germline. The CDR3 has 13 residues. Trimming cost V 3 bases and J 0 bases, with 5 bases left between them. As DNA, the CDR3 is TGTGCCAGCAGCTTTAGGCACCAAGAGACCCAGTACTTC. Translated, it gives CASSFRHQETQYF.

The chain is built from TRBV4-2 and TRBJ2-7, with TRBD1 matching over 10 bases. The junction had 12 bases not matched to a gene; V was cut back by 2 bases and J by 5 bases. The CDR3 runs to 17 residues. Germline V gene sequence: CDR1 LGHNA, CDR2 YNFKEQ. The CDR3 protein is CASSQLPRDRGKDEQYF. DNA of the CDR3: TGTGCCAGCAGCCAACTGCCCCGGGACAGGGGAAAAGACGAGCAGTACTTC.

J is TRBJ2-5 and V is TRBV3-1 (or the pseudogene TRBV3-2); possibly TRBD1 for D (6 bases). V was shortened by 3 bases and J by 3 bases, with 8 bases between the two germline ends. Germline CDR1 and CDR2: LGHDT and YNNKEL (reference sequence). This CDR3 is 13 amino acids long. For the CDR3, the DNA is TGTGCCAGCAGCCAGGACAGTGAAGAGACCCAGTACTTC. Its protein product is CASSQDSEETQYF.

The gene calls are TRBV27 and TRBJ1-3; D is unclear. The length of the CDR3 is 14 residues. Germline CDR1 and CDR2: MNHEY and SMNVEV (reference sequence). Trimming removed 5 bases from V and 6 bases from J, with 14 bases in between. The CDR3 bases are TGTGCCAGCAGTCCTACGCCTATCCCAAACACCATATATTTT. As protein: CASSPTPIPNTIYF.

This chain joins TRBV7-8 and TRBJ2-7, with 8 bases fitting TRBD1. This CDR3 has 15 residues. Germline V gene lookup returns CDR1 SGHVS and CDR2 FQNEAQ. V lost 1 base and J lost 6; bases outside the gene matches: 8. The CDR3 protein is CASSLEFQGAIEQYF. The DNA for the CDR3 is TGTGCCAGCAGCTTAGAATTCCAGGGGGCGATCGAGCAGTACTTC. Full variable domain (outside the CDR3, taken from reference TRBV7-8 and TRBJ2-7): GAGVSQSPRYKVAKRGQDVALRCDPISGHVSLFWYQQALGQGPEFLTYFQNEAQLDKSGLPSDRFFAERPEGSVSTLKIQRTQQEDSAVYLCASSLEFQGAIEQYFGPGTRLTVT.

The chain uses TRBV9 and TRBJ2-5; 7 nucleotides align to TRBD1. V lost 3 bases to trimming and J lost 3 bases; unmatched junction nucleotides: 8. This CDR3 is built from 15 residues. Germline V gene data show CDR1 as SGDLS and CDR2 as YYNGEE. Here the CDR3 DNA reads TGTGCCAGCAGCGGACAGGGATTGGGAGAAGAGACCCAGTACTTC. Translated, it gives CASSGQGLGEETQYF. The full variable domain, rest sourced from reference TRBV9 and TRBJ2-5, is DSGVTQTPKHLITATGQRVTLRCSPRSGDLSVYWYQQSLDQGLQFLIQYYNGEERAKGNILERFSAQQFPDLHSELNLSSLELGDSALYFCASSGQGLGEETQYFGPGTRLLVL.

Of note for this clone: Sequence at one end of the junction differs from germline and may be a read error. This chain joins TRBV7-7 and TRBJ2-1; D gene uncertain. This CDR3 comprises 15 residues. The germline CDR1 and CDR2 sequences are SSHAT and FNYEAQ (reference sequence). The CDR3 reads CASSLHSSSYNEQFF. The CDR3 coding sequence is TGTGCTAGCAGCTTACACAGTAGCTCCTACAATGAGCAGTTCTTC.

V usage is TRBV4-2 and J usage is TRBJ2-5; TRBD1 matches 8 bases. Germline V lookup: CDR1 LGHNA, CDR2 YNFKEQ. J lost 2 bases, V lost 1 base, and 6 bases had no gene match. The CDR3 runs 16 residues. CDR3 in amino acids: CASSQGTGNSQETQYF. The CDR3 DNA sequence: TGTGCCAGCAGCCAAGGGACAGGGAACTCTCAAGAGACCCAGTACTTC.

CDR3 sequence reads: CASTNWREGQPQHF. Here the CDR3 DNA reads TGCGCCAGTACCAATTGGAGAGAGGGACAGCCCCAGCATTTT. J is TRBJ1-5 and V is TRBV10-1; D is ambiguous. Germline CDR1 and CDR2: WNHNN and SYGVQD (reference sequence). The CDR3 loop spans 14 amino acids. The V end lost 9 bases, the J end lost 7 bases, and 19 bases lay between the germline ends.

The CDR3 loop reads CASSLGLAGGWFSYEQYF. In DNA form, the CDR3 reads TGTGCCAGCAGCTTAGGGCTAGCGGGAGGATGGTTCTCCTACGAGCAGTACTTC. The gene calls are TRBV7-2 and TRBJ2-7, with 11 bases matching TRBD2. Germline trimming cut 1 base from V and 0 bases from J; bases unmatched to any gene: 8. The CDR3 consists of 18 residues. Per germline, CDR1 SGHTA and CDR2 FQGNSA.

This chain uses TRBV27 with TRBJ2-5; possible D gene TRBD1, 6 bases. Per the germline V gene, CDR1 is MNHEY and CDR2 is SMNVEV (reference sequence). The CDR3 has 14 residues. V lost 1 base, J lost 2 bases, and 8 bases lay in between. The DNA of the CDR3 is TGTGCCAGCAGTTTATTAGGACAGCAAGAGACCCAGTACTTC. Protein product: CASSLLGQQETQYF.

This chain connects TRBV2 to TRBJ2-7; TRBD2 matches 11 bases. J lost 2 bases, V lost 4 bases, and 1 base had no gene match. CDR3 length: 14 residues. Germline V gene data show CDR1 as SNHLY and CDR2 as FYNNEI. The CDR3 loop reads CASSGLAGPYEQYF. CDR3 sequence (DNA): TGTGCCAGCAGTGGACTAGCGGGACCCTACGAGCAGTACTTC.

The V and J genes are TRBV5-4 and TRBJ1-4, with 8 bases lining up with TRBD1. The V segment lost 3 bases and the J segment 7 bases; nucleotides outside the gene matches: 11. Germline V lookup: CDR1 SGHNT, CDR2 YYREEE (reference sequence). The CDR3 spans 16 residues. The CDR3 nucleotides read TGTGCCAGCAGCTCAGGGGGCCCGTCGATGGGTGAAAAACTGTTTTTT. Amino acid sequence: CASSSGGPSMGEKLFF.

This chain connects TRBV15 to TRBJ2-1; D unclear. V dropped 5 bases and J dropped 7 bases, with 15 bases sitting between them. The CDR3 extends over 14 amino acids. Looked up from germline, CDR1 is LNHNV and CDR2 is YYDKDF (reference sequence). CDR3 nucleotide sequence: TGTGCCACCAGCGGCCCCCCGGACGTTAATGAGCAGTTCTTC. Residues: CATSGPPDVNEQFF.

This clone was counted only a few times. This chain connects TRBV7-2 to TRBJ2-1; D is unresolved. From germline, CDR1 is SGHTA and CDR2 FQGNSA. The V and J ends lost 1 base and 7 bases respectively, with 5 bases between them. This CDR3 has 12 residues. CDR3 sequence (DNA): TGTGCCAGCAGCTTAGGTCTAAATGAGCAGTTCTTC. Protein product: CASSLGLNEQFF. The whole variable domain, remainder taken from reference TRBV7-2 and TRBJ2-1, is GAGVSQSPSNKVTEKGKDVELRCDPISGHTALYWYRQSLGQGLEFLIYFQGNSAPDKSGLPSDRFSAERTGGSVSTLTIQRTQQEDSAVYLCASSLGLNEQFFGPGTRLTVL.